The 27 T cell receptor beta chains in this list originate from one sample, sequenced in a study of shared clonotypes between healthy human individuals. CD8 cells regarded as naive lacked CD45RO, were positively chosen for CCR7, and omitted terminally differentiated effector memory CD45RA+ cells. The table came from immunoSEQ multiplex PCR; TCRdb's copy has only in-frame clones and leaves some out. The sample includes roughly 1,800,000 clones, approximately 94% seen only once; the top ten take more than 0.95%. What was sequenced was naive CD8+ T cells sorted from blood. The receptor set was obtained from a young man in good health.

V and J are TRBV7-9 and TRBJ2-7; 8 nucleotides agree with TRBD1. V shed 5 bases and J 2 bases; nucleotides not matched to a gene: 11. This CDR3 contains 16 residues. The germline V gene encodes CDR1 SEHNR and CDR2 FQNEAQ (reference sequence). The chain's CDR3 is CASSPPADRVTYEQYF. The CDR3 nucleotides are TGTGCCAGCAGCCCTCCTGCGGACAGGGTAACCTACGAGCAGTACTTC.

As DNA, the CDR3 is TGTGCCAGCAGTTACATTCCGACAGGGGGCTCGGAGACCCAGTACTTC. It is translated as CASSYIPTGGSETQYF. The J gene is TRBJ2-5, the V gene TRBV6-5; 10 nucleotides align to TRBD1. CDR3 size: 16 residues. V trimming: 2 bases; J trimming: 5 bases; junction bases outside the gene matches: 8. The V gene's germline CDR1 is MNHEY and CDR2 SVGAGI.

The chain joins TRBV7-3 to TRBJ2-1, with D maybe TRBD1 (5 bases). This CDR3 has 14 amino acids. Germline V gene data show CDR1 as SGHTA and CDR2 as FQGTGA. Trimming took off 4 bases at V and 4 bases at J, with 11 bases between the two ends. CDR3 in amino acids: CASSSGQMYNEQFF. CDR3 nucleotide sequence: TGTGCCAGCAGCTCCGGACAAATGTACAATGAGCAGTTCTTC.

This sequence joins TRBV7-9 and TRBJ2-7; 8 bases are a match to TRBD1. With 5 bases clipped from V and 6 bases from J, the junction kept 3 bases outside the gene matches. CDR1 and CDR2 (germline): SEHNR, FQNEAQ (reference sequence). The CDR3 sequence is 12 residues long. Here the CDR3 reads CASSGTGPEQYF. CDR3 DNA: TGTGCCAGCAGCGGGACAGGCCCCGAGCAGTACTTC. The full variable domain, in which reference TRBV7-9 and TRBJ2-7 provide the parts outside the CDR3, is DTGVSQNPRHKITKRGQNVTFRCDPISEHNRLYWYRQTLGQGPEFLTYFQNEAQLEKSRLLSDRFSAERPKGSFSTLEIQRTEQGDSAMYLCASSGTGPEQYFGPGTRLTVT.

On this clone: Within the sample, other DNA sequences also encode this same CDR3. The CDR3 spells CASSLAGTEQYF. For the CDR3, the DNA is TGTGCCAGCAGCTTGGCCGGGACGGAGCAGTACTTC. The J gene is TRBJ2-7, the V gene TRBV5-4; D might be TRBD1 or TRBD2, each matching 5 bases. The CDR3 loop spans 12 amino acids. Germline CDR1 SGHNT, CDR2 YYREEE (reference sequence). Trimming removed 0 bases from V and 7 bases from J, with 8 bases in between.

Concerning this clone: At one end the junction does not follow the germline gene, possibly because of a read error. Other DNA sequences in the sample encode the same CDR3. V gene TRBV11-2 combines with J gene TRBJ2-7, with D tentatively TRBD1 or TRBD2 (6 bases each). Germline loops: CDR1 SGHAT, CDR2 FQNNGV. This CDR3 region has 12 residues. The CDR3 nucleotides are TGTGCCAGCAGTTTAGGGGGGCATGAGCAGTACTTC. It yields the protein CASSLGGHEQYF.

Concerning this clone: This sample includes further DNA sequences coding for the same CDR3. V and J are TRBV27 and TRBJ1-2; possible D gene TRBD1, 5 bases. Germline-derived CDR1 and CDR2 are MNHEY and SMNVEV (reference sequence). The V gene lost 6 bases and the J gene lost 5 bases, with 13 bases spanning the gap. The CDR3 loop spans 13 amino acids. This CDR3 is CASSPGGAYGYTF. The CDR3 DNA is TGTGCCAGCAGCCCTGGCGGGGCGTATGGCTACACCTTC.

The rearrangement uses TRBV7-9 and TRBJ2-7; 7 bases are a match to TRBD1. This CDR3 contains 15 residues. Trimming took 5 bases from V and 0 from J; bases not matched to a gene: 7. The germline V gene has CDR1 SEHNR and CDR2 FQNEAQ (reference sequence). The CDR3 region is CASSQDGTDSYEQYF. The DNA of the CDR3 is TGTGCCAGCAGCCAGGACGGGACAGACTCCTACGAGCAGTACTTC.

Points on this clone: This specimen includes other DNA sequences encoding the same CDR3. The chain employs TRBV27 and TRBJ1-2, with D possibly TRBD1 on 5 matching bases. V was clipped by 5 bases and J by 4 bases, with 11 bases between them. Germline assignment: CDR1 MNHEY and CDR2 SMNVEV (reference sequence). The CDR3 runs 13 residues. CDR3 sequence reads: CASSPAGVYGYTF. The CDR3 DNA reads as TGTGCCAGCAGTCCAGCGGGGGTCTATGGCTACACCTTC.

The chain is built from TRBV4-1 and TRBJ2-1; 7 nucleotides align to TRBD2. The germline CDR1 and CDR2 sequences are MGHRA and YSYEKL. The CDR3 covers 12 residues. J gave up 11 bases and V 2 bases, and 3 bases lay outside the gene matches. CDR3 sequence (DNA): TGCGCCAGCAGCCAACAGAGCGGGAAGCAGTTCTTC. Translating gives CASSQQSGKQFF.

The chain has TRBV10-1 and TRBJ2-3; tentatively, D is TRBD1 or TRBD2 (5 bases each). The germline gives CDR1 WNHNN, CDR2 SYGVQD (reference sequence). There are 19 residues in the CDR3. Trimming pared 0 bases from V and 0 bases from J, leaving 19 bases between. The CDR3 coding sequence is TGCGCCAGCAGTGAGTCAATGCAGATTGGGGCGGGTAGCACAGATACGCAGTATTTT. Translation: CASSESMQIGAGSTDTQYF.

This clone was detected a few times. V gene TRBV6-1 combines with J gene TRBJ1-3; D gene uncertain. The germline V gene has CDR1 MNHNS and CDR2 SASEGT. Trimming removed 3 bases from V and 0 bases from J, with 6 bases in between. The CDR3 sequence is 14 residues long. As DNA, the CDR3 is TGTGCCAGCAGTGATGAAGGCTCTGGAAACACCATATATTTT. This encodes CASSDEGSGNTIYF.

As to this clone: Other nucleotide sequences from this sample produce the same CDR3. The V gene is TRBV9, the J gene TRBJ2-7; 8 nucleotides line up with TRBD1. The CDR3 totals 15 residues. Trimming removed 2 bases from V and 0 bases from J; junction bases left unmatched: 4. Germline loops: CDR1 SGDLS, CDR2 YYNGEE. CDR3 DNA sequence: TGTGCCAGCAGCGTCGGACAGGGCCTCTCCTACGAGCAGTACTTC. Protein: CASSVGQGLSYEQYF.

The chain recombines TRBV29-1 with TRBJ2-4; no firm D call. The CDR3 length is 13 residues. V was clipped by 6 bases and J by 4 bases, with 13 bases between them. Germline CDR1 SQVTM, CDR2 ANQGSEA. The CDR3 coding sequence is TGCAGCGTCCCTGAAGAGAATAAAAACATTCAGTACTTC. The encoded protein is CSVPEENKNIQYF.

Points on this clone: Other nucleotide sequences in the sample specify the same CDR3. Written as DNA, the CDR3 is TGTGCCAGTAGTCCAAGACAGGGATCCTACGAGCAGTACTTC. It codes for CASSPRQGSYEQYF. The chain combines TRBV19 with TRBJ2-7; 7 bases match TRBD1. The junction had 5 bases not matched to a gene; V was cut back by 5 bases and J by 1 base. This CDR3 has 14 amino acids. CDR1 LNHDA and CDR2 SQIVND come from the germline V gene (reference sequence).

The chain uses TRBV13 and TRBJ2-7, with 9 bases fitting TRBD1. Per the germline V gene, CDR1 is PRHDT and CDR2 is FYEKMQ (reference sequence). This CDR3 has 15 residues. V shed 5 bases and J 4 bases; nucleotides not matched to a gene: 9. In DNA form, the CDR3 reads TGTGCCAGCAGCATTTCTTGGACAGGGGAATACGAGCAGTACTTC. This encodes CASSISWTGEYEQYF.

The chain employs TRBV6-5 and TRBJ2-1; tentative D call: TRBD2 (6 bases). Germline V CDR1 and CDR2: MNHEY, SVGAGI. V was trimmed by 2 bases and J by 6 bases, leaving 8 bases between them. This CDR3 has 13 amino acids. The CDR3 sequence is CASSYRDSNEQFF. The CDR3 DNA follows: TGTGCCAGCAGTTACAGGGACTCCAATGAGCAGTTCTTC.

The J gene is TRBJ1-1, the V gene TRBV27; maybe TRBD1 (5 bases). Germline V lookup: CDR1 MNHEY, CDR2 SMNVEV (reference sequence). Trimming left V 3 bases short and J 0 bases short, with 8 bases between. This CDR3 region has 14 residues. The CDR3 loop reads CASSFTGLNTEAFF. The CDR3 DNA follows: TGTGCCAGCAGTTTTACAGGCCTGAACACTGAAGCTTTCTTT.

The rearrangement joins TRBV7-9 to TRBJ2-5; 7 bases map to TRBD2. CDR1 and CDR2 (germline): SEHNR, FQNEAQ (reference sequence). Trimming took 3 bases from V and 5 from J; bases not matched to a gene: 9. This CDR3 spans 15 amino acids. CDR3 in DNA: TGTGCCAGCAGCTTGGCTGCGGGAGATTTGGAGACCCAGTACTTC. As protein: CASSLAAGDLETQYF.

Worth noting for this clone: Other DNA sequences in this sample translate to the same CDR3. The chain joins TRBV2 to TRBJ2-7; the match to TRBD1 covers 7 bases. V dropped 2 bases and J dropped 3; count of bases not matched to a gene: 4. This CDR3 spans 14 amino acids. The germline CDR1 and CDR2 sequences are SNHLY and FYNNEI. In DNA, the CDR3 is TGTGCCAGCAGTGAACCCGACAGGGTCTACGAGCAGTACTTC. Translated, it gives CASSEPDRVYEQYF. Based on the CDR3 plus reference TRBV2 and TRBJ2-7, the full variable domain is EPEVTQTPSHQVTQMGQEVILRCVPISNHLYFYWYRQILGQKVEFLVSFYNNEISEKSEIFDDQFSVERPDGSNFTLKIRSTKLEDSAMYFCASSEPDRVYEQYFGPGTRLTVT.

About this clone: The same CDR3 is also encoded by other DNA sequences in this sample. V and J are TRBV9 and TRBJ2-1; TRBD2 matches 8 bases. CDR1 SGDLS and CDR2 YYNGEE come from the germline V gene. The CDR3 is 15 amino acids. The V gene end was trimmed by 2 bases and the J gene end by 0 bases; junction bases not matched to a gene: 1. The CDR3 DNA is TGTGCCAGCAGCGTCAGCGGGAGCTCCTACAATGAGCAGTTCTTC. This encodes CASSVSGSSYNEQFF.

The CDR3 is CATSSRGQGPEQYF. The CDR3 nucleotides read TGTGCCACCAGCAGTCGGGGACAGGGTCCCGAGCAGTACTTC. V usage is TRBV15 and J usage is TRBJ2-7, with 9 positions matching TRBD1. Germline loops: CDR1 LNHNV, CDR2 YYDKDF (reference sequence). The length of the CDR3 is 14 residues. Losses at the gene ends were 3 bases for V and 6 bases for J; bases not matched to a gene: 6.

The rearrangement joins TRBV5-6 to TRBJ2-7; perhaps TRBD2 as D (6 bases). The V end lost 4 bases, the J end lost 6 bases, and 14 bases lay between the germline ends. Germline V CDR1 and CDR2: SGHDT, YYEEEE. The CDR3 has 13 amino acids. The CDR3 sequence: CASSPEGQSEQYF. CDR3 nucleotides: TGTGCCAGCAGCCCGGAGGGCCAGTCCGAGCAGTACTTC.

The V gene is TRBV27, the J gene TRBJ1-2; D may be TRBD1 (6 bases). Germline CDR1 and CDR2: MNHEY and SMNVEV (reference sequence). V was shortened by 7 bases and J by 6 bases, with 18 bases between the two germline ends. CDR3 length: 14 amino acids. This chain's CDR3 is CASTPVGGADGYTF. The DNA for the CDR3 is TGTGCCAGCACCCCTGTTGGGGGGGCCGATGGCTACACCTTC.

The chain carries TRBV5-1 and TRBJ1-1; D is uncertain. CDR3 length equals 13 residues. Germline V lookup: CDR1 SGHRS, CDR2 YFSETQ. V lost 4 bases and J lost 5, with 12 bases in between. CDR3 coding DNA: TGCGCCAGCAGCCCCCTTGGTGAGACTGAAGCTTTCTTT. It is translated as CASSPLGETEAFF.

The chain recombines TRBV7-6 with TRBJ1-6; a weak D match, TRBD1 (6 bases). The length of the CDR3 is 15 residues. Germline-derived CDR1 and CDR2 are SGHVS and FNYEAQ. Trimming pared 0 bases from V and 9 bases from J, leaving 12 bases between. The CDR3 reads CASSLAGQGSSPLHF. CDR3 sequence (DNA): TGTGCCAGCAGCTTAGCAGGGCAGGGGAGTTCACCCCTCCACTTT. The full variable domain, in which reference TRBV7-6 and TRBJ1-6 provide the parts outside the CDR3, is GAGVSQSPRYKVTKRGQDVALRCDPISGHVSLYWYRQALGQGPEFLTYFNYEAQQDKSGLPNDRFSAERPEGSISTLTIQRTEQRDSAMYRCASSLAGQGSSPLHFGNGTRLTVT.

For this clone: The sample contains more than one DNA sequence encoding this CDR3. The rearrangement joins TRBV5-1 to TRBJ1-1; D gene unclear. Germline V lookup: CDR1 SGHRS, CDR2 YFSETQ. CDR3 length: 13 residues. The V and J ends lost 2 bases and 3 bases respectively, with 8 bases between them. CDR3 DNA: TGCGCCAGCAGCTTTTCCGGGGACACTGAAGCTTTCTTT. Amino acid sequence: CASSFSGDTEAFF.